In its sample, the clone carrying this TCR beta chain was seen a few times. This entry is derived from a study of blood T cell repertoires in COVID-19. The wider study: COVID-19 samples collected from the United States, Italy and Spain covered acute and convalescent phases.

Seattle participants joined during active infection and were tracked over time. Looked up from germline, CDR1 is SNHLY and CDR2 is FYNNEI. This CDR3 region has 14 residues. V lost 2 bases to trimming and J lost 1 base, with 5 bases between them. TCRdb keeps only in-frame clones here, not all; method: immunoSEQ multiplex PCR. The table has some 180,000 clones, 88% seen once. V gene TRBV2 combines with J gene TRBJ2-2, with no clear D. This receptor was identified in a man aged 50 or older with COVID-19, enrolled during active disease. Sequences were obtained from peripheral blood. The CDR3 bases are TGTGCCAGCAGTGAACGGAGGAACACCGGGGAGCTGTTTTTT. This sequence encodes CASSERRNTGELFF.